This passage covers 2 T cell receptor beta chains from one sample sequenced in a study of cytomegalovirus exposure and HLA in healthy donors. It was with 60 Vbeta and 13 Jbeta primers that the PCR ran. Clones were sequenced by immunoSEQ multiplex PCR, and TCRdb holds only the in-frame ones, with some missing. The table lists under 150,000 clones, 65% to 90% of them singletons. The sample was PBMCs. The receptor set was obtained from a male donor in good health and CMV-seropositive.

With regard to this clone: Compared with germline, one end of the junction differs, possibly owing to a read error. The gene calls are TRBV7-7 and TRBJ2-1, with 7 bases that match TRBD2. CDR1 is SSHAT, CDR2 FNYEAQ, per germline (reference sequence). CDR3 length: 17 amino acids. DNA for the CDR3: TGTGCTAGCAGCCCCGGAGTGGGAGGGATCTCCTACAATGAGCAGTTCTTC. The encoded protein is CASSPGVGGISYNEQFF.

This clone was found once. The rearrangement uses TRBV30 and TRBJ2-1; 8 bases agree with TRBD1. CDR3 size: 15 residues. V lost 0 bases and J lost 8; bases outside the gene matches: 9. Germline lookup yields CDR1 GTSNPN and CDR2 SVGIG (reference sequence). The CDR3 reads CAWSVGSQGADEQFF. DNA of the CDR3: TGTGCCTGGAGTGTGGGATCCCAGGGGGCTGATGAGCAGTTCTTC.